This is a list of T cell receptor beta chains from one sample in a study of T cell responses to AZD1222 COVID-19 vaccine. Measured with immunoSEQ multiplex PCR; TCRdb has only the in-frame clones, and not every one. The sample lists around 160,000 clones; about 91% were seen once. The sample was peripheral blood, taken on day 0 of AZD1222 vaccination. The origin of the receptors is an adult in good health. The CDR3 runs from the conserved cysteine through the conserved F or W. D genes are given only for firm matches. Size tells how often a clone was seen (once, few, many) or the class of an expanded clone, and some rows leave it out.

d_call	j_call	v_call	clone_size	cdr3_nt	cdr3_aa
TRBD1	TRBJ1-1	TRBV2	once	TGTGCCAGCAGTGAAGTGGGACAGGGAGGGAGCACTGAAGCTTTCTTT	CASSEVGQGGSTEAFF
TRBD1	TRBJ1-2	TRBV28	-	TGTGCCAGCAGTTCGTATCCGGGACAGGGTTCCTATGGCTACACCTTC	CASSSYPGQGSYGYTF
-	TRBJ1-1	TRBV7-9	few	TGTGCCAGCAGCTCACCGAGGATGGGCCGCTCCGTTGGGAACACTGAAGCTTTCTTT	CASSSPRMGRSVGNTEAFF
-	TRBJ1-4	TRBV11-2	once	TGTGCCAGCAGCTTAGCCGGATATAATGAAAAACTGTTTTTT	CASSLAGYNEKLFF
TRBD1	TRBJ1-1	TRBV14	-	TGTGCCAGCAGCCCACTGACAGGGCGCTTGATTGGGGCTTTCTTT	CASSPLTGRLIGAFF
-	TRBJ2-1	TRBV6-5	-	TGTGCCAGCAGTTACTCCCGGTTGCGGGGTGAGCAGTTCTTC	CASSYSRLRGEQFF
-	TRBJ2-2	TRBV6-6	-	TGTGCCAGCAGTTACATCTCCGGGGAGCTGTTTTTT	CASSYISGELFF
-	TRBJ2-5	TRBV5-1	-	TGCGCCAGCAGCGGAGGAGAGACCCAGTACTTC	CASSGGETQYF
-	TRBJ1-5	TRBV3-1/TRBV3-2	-	TGTGCCAGCAGCCAAGAAGGGGTCCAGCCCCAGCATTTT	CASSQEGVQPQHF
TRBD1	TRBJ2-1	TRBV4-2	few	TGTGCCAGCAACCAAGTTGGACAGGGGTTGAATGAGCAGTTCTTC	CASNQVGQGLNEQFF
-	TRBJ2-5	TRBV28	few	TGTGCCAGCAGTCTGGTGGGGGTCGGGGAGACCCAGTACTTC	CASSLVGVGETQYF
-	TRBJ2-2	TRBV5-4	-	TGTGCCAGCAGCTTGAGCCCCAGGCAGGGTACCGGGGAGCTGTTTTTT	CASSLSPRQGTGELFF
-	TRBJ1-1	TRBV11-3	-	TGTGCCAGCAGGGTTGGCCTGAACACTGAAGCTTTCTTT	CASRVGLNTEAFF
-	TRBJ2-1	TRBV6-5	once	TGTGCCAGCACTCGACGGGGGGCACATGAGCAGTTCTTC	CASTRRGAHEQFF
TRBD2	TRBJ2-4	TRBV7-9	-	TGTGCCAGCAGCTCAGGGCTAGCGGGGTCGTTAGCCAAAAACATTCAGTACTTC	CASSSGLAGSLAKNIQYF
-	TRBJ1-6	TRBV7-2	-	TGTGCCAGCAGCTTGGACGGGACGTATGGTCCCCTCCACTTT	CASSLDGTYGPLHF
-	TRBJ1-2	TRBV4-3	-	TGCGCCAGCAGCCAAGTCGCATTGGGACAATACTATGGCTACACCTTC	CASSQVALGQYYGYTF
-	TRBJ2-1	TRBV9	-	TGTGCCAGCAGCGTAGCGGGTGAGCAGTTCTTC	CASSVAGEQFF
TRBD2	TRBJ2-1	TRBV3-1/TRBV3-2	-	TGTGCCAGCAGCATATCGCTAGCGGGACTCTCCTACAATGAGCAGTTCTTC	CASSISLAGLSYNEQFF
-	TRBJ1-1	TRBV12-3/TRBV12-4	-	TGTGCCAGCCTTTGGACGGAGAACACTGAAGCTTTCTTT	CASLWTENTEAFF
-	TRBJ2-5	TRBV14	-	TGTGCCAGCAGCCCCTGGGACTTCCAAGAGACCCAGTACTTC	CASSPWDFQETQYF
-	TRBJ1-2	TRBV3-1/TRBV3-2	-	TGTGCCAGCAGCCCCCTGGGACGTGGGCCCTATGGCTACACCTTC	CASSPLGRGPYGYTF
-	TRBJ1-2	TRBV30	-	TGTGCCTGGAGTGACAGGGACAATCCTGGCTACACCTTC	CAWSDRDNPGYTF
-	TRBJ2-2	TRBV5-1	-	TGCGCCAGCAGCGTGCAGACAAAGAACACCGGGGAGCTGTTTTTT	CASSVQTKNTGELFF